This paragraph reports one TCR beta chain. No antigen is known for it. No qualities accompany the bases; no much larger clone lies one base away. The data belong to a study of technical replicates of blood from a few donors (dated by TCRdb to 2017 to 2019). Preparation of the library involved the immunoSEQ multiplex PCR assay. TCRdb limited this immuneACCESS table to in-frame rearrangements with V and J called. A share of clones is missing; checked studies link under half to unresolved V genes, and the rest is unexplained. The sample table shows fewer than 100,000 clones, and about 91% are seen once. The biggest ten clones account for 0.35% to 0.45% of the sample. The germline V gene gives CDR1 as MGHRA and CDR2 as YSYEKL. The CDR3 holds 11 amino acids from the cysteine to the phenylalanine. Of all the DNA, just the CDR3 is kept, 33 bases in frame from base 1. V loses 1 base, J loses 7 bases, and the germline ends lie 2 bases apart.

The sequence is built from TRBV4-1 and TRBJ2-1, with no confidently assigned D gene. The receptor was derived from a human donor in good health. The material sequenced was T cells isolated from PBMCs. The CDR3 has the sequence CASSQANEQFF. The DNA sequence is TGCGCCAGCAGCCAAGCTAATGAGCAGTTCTTC.